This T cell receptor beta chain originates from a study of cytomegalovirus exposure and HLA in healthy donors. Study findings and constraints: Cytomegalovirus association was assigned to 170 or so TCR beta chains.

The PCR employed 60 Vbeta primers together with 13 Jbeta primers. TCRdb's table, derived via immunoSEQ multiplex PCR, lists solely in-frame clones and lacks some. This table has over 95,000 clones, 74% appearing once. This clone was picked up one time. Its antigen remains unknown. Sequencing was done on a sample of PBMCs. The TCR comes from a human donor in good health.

This CDR3 reads CASSLGGVTSTEQFF. The DNA for the CDR3 is TGTGCCAGCAGCTTAGGAGGAGTAACTAGCACTGAGCAGTTCTTC. V usage is TRBV11-3 and J usage is TRBJ2-1; perhaps TRBD2 as D (6 bases). The CDR3 sequence is 15 residues long. Trimming left V 1 base short and J 9 bases short, with 16 bases between. CDR1 SGHNT and CDR2 YENEEA come from the germline V gene. Combining the CDR3 with reference TRBV11-3 and TRBJ2-1 gives the whole variable domain EAGVVQSPRYKIIEKKQPVAFWCNPISGHNTLYWYLQNLGQGPELLIRYENEEAVDDSQLPKDRFSAERLKGVDSTLKIQPAELGDSAVYLCASSLGGVTSTEQFFGPGTRLTVL.